The next 3 T cell receptor beta chains were all read from a single sample in a study of blood T cell repertoires in COVID-19. Here immunoSEQ multiplex PCR was the method, and the copy in TCRdb shows in-frame clones only, minus some. The table shows 200,000 to 250,000 clones, with roughly 83% occurring only once. Sequences were obtained from PBMCs or T cells enriched from blood (not recorded which). The receptors come from a woman aged 40 to 50 with acute COVID-19.

This clone has only one observation. J is TRBJ1-1 and V is TRBV6-5; D remains unclear. CDR1 is MNHEY, CDR2 SVGAGI, per germline. This CDR3 is built from 15 residues. V dropped 8 bases and J dropped 2 bases, with 18 bases sitting between them. DNA of the CDR3: TGTGCCAGCCTAGAGGGTAGCCGCTCCAACACTGAAGCTTTCTTT. This sequence encodes CASLEGSRSNTEAFF.

The rearrangement links TRBV6-9 to TRBJ1-5; D gene ambiguous. Germline CDR1 and CDR2: MNHGY and SVAAGI. V gave up 4 bases and J gave up 11 bases, with 9 bases separating them. The length of the CDR3 is 11 residues. The CDR3 sequence: CASSSGLAQHF. The CDR3 region has the DNA TGTGCCAGCAGTTCCGGACTGGCCCAGCATTTT.

This clone came up once. This chain's CDR3 is CASREGGVYYGYTF. The DNA of the CDR3 is TGTGCCAGCCGAGAGGGGGGGGTATACTATGGCTACACCTTC. V is TRBV3-1 (or the pseudogene TRBV3-2) and J is TRBJ1-2, with D possibly matching TRBD1 (6 bases). V was cut by 8 bases and J by 3 bases, with 16 bases left in between. The CDR3 consists of 14 residues. CDR1 LGHDT and CDR2 YNNKEL come from the germline V gene (reference sequence).